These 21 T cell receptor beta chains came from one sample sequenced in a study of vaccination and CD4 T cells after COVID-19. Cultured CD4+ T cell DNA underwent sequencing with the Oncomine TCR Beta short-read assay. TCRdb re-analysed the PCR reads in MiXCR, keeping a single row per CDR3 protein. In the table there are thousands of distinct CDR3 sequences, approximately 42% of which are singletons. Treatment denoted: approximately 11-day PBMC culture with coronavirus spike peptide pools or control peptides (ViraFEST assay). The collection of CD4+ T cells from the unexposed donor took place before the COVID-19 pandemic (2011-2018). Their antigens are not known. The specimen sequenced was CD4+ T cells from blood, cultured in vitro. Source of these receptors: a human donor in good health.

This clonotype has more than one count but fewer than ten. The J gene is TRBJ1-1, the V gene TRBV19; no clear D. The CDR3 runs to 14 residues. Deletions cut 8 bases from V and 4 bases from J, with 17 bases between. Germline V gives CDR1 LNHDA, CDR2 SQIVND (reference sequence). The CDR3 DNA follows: TGTGCCAGTCATGTGGGTCCAAGGCCCACTGAAGCTTTCTTT. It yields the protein CASHVGPRPTEAFF.

The CDR3 coding sequence is TGTGCCAGCAGTTACTCGGGGACGGCCTACGAGCAGTACTTC. Its protein is CASSYSGTAYEQYF. The V gene is TRBV6-5, the J gene TRBJ2-7, with D possibly being TRBD1 or TRBD2 (5 bases each). V lost 0 bases and J lost 2, with 8 bases in between. This CDR3 has 14 residues. Germline V gives CDR1 MNHEY, CDR2 SVGAGI.

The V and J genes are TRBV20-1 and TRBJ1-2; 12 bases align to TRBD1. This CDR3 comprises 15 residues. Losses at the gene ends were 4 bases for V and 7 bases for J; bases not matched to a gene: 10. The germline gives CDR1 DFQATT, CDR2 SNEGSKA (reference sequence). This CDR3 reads CSANLPGQGAGGYTF. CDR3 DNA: TGCAGTGCTAACTTACCGGGACAGGGGGCTGGTGGCTACACCTTC.

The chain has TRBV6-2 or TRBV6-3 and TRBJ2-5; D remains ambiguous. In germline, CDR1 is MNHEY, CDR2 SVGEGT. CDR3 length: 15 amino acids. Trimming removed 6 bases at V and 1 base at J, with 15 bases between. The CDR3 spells CASRRLSIPQETQYF. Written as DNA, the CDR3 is TGTGCCAGCAGACGCCTTTCTATACCCCAAGAGACCCAGTACTTC.

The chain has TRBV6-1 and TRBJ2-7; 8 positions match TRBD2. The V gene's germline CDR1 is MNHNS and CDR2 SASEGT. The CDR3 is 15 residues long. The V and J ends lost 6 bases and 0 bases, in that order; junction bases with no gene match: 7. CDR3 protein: CASRTDSGSSYEQYF. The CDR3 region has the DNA TGTGCCAGCAGAACGGACAGCGGGAGCTCCTACGAGCAGTACTTC.

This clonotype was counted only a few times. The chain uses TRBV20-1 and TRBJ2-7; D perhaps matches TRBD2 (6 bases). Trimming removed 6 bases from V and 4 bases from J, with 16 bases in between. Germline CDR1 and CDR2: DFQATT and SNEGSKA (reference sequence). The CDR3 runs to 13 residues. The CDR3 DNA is TGCAGTGCCAACCGGGGGAGTGGGTACGAGCAGTACTTC. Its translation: CSANRGSGYEQYF.

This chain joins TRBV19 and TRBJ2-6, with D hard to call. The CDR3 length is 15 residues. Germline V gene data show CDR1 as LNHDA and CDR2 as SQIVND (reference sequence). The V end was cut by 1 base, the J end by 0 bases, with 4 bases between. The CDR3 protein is CASSIAVSGANVLTF. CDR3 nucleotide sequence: TGTGCCAGTAGTATAGCAGTCTCTGGGGCCAACGTCCTGACTTTC.

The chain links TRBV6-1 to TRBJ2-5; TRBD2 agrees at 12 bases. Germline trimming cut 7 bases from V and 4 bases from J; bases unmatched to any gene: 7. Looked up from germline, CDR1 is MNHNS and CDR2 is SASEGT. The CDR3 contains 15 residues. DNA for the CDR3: TGTGCCAGCACCCCTCTAGCGGGGGGGCTAGAGACCCAGTACTTC. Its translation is CASTPLAGGLETQYF.

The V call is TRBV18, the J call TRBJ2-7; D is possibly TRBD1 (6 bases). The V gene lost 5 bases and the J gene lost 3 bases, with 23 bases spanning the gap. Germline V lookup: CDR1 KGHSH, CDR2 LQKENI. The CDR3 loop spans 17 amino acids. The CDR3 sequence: CASSATAQGMLVYEQYF. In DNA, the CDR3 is TGTGCCAGCTCAGCAACAGCACAGGGAATGTTAGTCTACGAGCAGTACTTC.

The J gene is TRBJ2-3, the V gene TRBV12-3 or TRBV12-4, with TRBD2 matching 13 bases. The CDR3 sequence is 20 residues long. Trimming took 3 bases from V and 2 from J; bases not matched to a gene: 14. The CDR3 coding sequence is TGTGCCAGCAGTTTCATCCCAGGGGTCGGGACTAGCGGGAACACAGATACGCAGTATTTT. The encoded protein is CASSFIPGVGTSGNTDTQYF.

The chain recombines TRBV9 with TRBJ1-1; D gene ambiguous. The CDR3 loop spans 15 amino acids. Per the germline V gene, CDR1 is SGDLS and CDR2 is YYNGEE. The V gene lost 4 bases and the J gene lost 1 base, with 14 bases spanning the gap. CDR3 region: CASSPPWDRNTEAFF. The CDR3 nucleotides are TGTGCCAGCAGCCCACCTTGGGATAGGAACACTGAAGCTTTCTTT.

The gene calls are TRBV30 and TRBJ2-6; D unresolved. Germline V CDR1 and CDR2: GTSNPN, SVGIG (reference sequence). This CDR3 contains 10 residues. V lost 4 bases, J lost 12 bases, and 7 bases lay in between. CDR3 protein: CAWTAPVLTF. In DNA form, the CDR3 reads TGTGCCTGGACGGCACCCGTCCTGACTTTC.

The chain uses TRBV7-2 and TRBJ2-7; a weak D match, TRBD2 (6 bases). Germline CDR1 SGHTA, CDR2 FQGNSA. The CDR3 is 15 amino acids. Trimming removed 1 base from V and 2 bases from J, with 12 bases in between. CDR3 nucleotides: TGTGCCAGCAGCTTAGGTCGCGGGGTGCCCTACGAGCAGTACTTC. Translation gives CASSLGRGVPYEQYF.

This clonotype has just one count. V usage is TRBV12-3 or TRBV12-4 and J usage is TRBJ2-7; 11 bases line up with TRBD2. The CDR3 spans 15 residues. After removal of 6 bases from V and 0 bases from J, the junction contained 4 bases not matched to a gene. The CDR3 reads CASSRTSGGSYEQYF. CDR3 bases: TGTGCCAGCAGCCGTACTAGCGGGGGCTCCTACGAGCAGTACTTC.

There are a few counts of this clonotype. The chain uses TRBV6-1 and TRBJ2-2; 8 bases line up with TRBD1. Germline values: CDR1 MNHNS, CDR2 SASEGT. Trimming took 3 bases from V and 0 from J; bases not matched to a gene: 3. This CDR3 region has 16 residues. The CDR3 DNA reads TGTGCCAGCAGTGACGGACAGGGCTCGAACACCGGGGAGCTGTTTTTT. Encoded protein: CASSDGQGSNTGELFF.

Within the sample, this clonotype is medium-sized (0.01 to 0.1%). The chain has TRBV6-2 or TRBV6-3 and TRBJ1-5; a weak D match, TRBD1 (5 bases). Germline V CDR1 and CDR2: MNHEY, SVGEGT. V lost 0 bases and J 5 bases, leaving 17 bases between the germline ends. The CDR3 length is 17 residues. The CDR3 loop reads CASSYSFGRGSHQPQHF. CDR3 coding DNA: TGTGCCAGCAGTTACTCTTTCGGTAGGGGCTCTCATCAGCCCCAGCATTTT.

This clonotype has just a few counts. This chain's CDR3 is CASSIDGYTEAFF. For the CDR3, the DNA is TGTGCCAGCTCTATCGACGGGTACACTGAAGCTTTCTTT. This chain joins TRBV18 and TRBJ1-1; D is ambiguous. CDR3 length: 13 residues. V was clipped by 6 bases and J by 3 bases, with 11 bases between them. Germline loops: CDR1 KGHSH, CDR2 LQKENI.

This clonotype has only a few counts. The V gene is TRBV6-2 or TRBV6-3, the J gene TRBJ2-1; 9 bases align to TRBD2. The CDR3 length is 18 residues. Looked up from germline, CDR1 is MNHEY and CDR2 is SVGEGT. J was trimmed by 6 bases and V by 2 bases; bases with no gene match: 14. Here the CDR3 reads CASSYLHPLAGALNEQFF. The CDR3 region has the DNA TGTGCCAGCAGTTACCTCCATCCTTTAGCGGGAGCCCTCAATGAGCAGTTCTTC.

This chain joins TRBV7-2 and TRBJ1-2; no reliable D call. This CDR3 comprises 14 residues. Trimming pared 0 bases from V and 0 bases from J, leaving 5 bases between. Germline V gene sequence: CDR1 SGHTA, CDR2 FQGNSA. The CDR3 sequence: CASSLARTNYGYTF. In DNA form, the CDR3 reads TGTGCCAGCAGCTTAGCGAGGACTAACTATGGCTACACCTTC.

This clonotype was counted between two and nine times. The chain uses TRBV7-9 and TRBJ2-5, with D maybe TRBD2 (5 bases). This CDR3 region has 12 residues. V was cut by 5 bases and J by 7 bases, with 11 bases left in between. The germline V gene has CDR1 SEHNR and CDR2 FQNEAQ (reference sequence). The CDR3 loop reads CASSTLEGTQYF. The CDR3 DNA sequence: TGTGCCAGCAGCACCCTTGAGGGGACCCAGTACTTC.

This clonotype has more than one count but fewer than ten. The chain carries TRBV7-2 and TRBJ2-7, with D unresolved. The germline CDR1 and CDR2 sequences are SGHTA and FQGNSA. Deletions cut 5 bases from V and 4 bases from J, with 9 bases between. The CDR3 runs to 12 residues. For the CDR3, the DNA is TGTGCCAGCAGCCAAACACAGTACGAGCAGTACTTC. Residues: CASSQTQYEQYF.